The T cell receptor beta chain under discussion was sequenced for a study of OX40 agonist ivuxolimab in advanced cancers. Looking at the study overall: Ivuxolimab was an agonistic, fully human IgG2 monoclonal antibody directed against OX40 (CD134), a costimulatory receptor. Intravenous ivuxolimab was administered to patients every 2 weeks at six dose levels: 0.01, 0.1, 0.3, 1.5, 3 and 10 mg/kg. Among the roughly 54 dose-escalation patients, roughly 20 had hepatocellular carcinoma, roughly 15 melanoma, 9 renal cell carcinoma and 9 head and neck cancer. In the dose-escalation cohort, around four fifths of patients were male, and the mean age was approximately 60 years, with a range of roughly 20 to 85. Prior anti-PD-1, anti-PD-L1 or anti-CTLA-4 therapy was permitted, and checkpoint inhibitors had been received by around 40% of dose-escalation patients. Three dose-escalation patients achieved partial responses, one with hepatocellular carcinoma and two with cutaneous melanoma. Peripheral TCRbeta sequencing was intended to test whether TCR sequence diversity was altered and clonal T-cell expansion was caused by ivuxolimab. The paper describes the monotherapy dose-escalation part (N of about 47 patients) of the phase I trial of ivuxolimab. General conclusions and limits of the study: After ivuxolimab, expanded clones were on average more numerous among CD8+ T cells than among CD4+ T cells. In the 0.1-3.0 mg/kg groups, partial responders were among the patients with the lowest normalized peripheral clonal expansion, particularly in CD8+ T cells. At doses of 0.1 to 3.0 mg/kg, clonal expansion of both CD4+ and CD8+ blood T cells was observed from baseline to week 6. Low levels of normalized T-cell clonal expansion were also shown by some nonresponding patients. Which antigens the clonally expanded peripheral T cells were specific for was not determined.

A word on this clone: Its specific antigen is unknown. Per-base qualities were not stored, and no clone one base away is much larger.

Genomic DNA was isolated from the sorted cells so that the TCRbeta CDR3 region could be sequenced. TCRbeta CDR3 regions were sequenced using the immunoSEQ Assay. Imported from immuneACCESS, the table was reduced by TCRdb to in-frame sequences with V and J called. These copies leave out some clones; in studies compared against another copy, an unresolved V gene accounts for under half, and the cause of the remainder is not known. The sample profile shows about 16,000 clones; 86% of them were found once. The ten largest clones take up less than 0.85% of the sample. Patients with autoimmune disease history or receiving systemic immunosuppression were excluded from the trial. In every dose cohort, peripheral blood was drawn for TCR sequencing at baseline, cycle 4 day 1, and cycle 7 day 1. The samples were drawn from a first-in-human, open-label, multicenter phase I dose-escalation trial of ivuxolimab. The trial enrolled adults with locally advanced or metastatic head and neck squamous cell, hepatocellular, melanoma or renal cell carcinoma. Before TCR sequencing, CD4+ T cells and CD8+ T cells were sorted from peripheral blood as separate populations.

Measured from the cysteine to the phenylalanine, the CDR3 is 15 residues long. Here the CDR3 DNA is all that survives: 45 bases in frame from base 1. The CDR1 and CDR2 encoded by the germline V gene are SNHLY and FYNNEI. Germline trimming amounts to 1 base on V and 9 bases on J, with 8 as the count of junction bases outside the gene matches. The sample here was CD4+ or CD8+ T cells sorted from blood, taken in a trial of the OX40 agonist ivuxolimab. The clonotype comes from an adult with an advanced solid tumor such as melanoma, head and neck, liver or kidney cancer. The chain is made from TRBV2 and TRBJ2-1; 8 nucleotides in the junction match TRBD2. At the DNA level, the sequence is TGTGCCAGCAGTGAAGGCCCAGCGGGGGAGAGTGAGCAGTTCTTC. Its product reads: CASSEGPAGESEQFF.